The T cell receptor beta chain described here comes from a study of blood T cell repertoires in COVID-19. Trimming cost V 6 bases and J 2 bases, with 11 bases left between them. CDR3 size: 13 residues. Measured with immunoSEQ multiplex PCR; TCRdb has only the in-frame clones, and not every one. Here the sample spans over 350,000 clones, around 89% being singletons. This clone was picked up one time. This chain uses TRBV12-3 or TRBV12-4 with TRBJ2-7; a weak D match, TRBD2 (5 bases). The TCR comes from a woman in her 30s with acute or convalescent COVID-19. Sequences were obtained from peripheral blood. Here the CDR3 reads CASRGPGTYEQYF. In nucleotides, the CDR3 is TGTGCCAGCAGAGGCCCGGGAACCTACGAGCAGTACTTC.